The 24 T cell receptor beta chains in this list originate from one sample, sequenced in a study of a mutant IDH1 vaccine in newly diagnosed glioma (dated by TCRdb to 2020 to 2022). Antigens of these TCRs are unknown. This specimen's time point label, per the study, means: week 35, safety follow-up. A 20-mer mutant IDH1 peptide at 300 micrograms in Montanide made up each vaccine dose, which was injected subcutaneously together with topical imiquimod. Library generation was performed with the immunoSEQ multiplex PCR assay. TCRdb re-hosts the immuneACCESS table, in-frame sequences only. Its copies lack some clones; in the studies checked, an unresolved V gene accounts for under half of them, and the cause for the rest is not known. For this sample there are about 48,000 clones; about 79% appear just once. 12% of the sample belongs to the ten largest clones. The source material was PBMCs, sampled from a glioma patient whose treatment included an IDH1 peptide vaccine. All receptors derive from a man aged 35 to 55 with glioma.

The chain uses TRBV11-2 and TRBJ2-3; 7 bases agree with TRBD1. V shed 1 base, J shed 4 bases, and the junction held 5 bases outside the gene matches. The CDR3 extends over 15 amino acids. Germline loops: CDR1 SGHAT, CDR2 FQNNGV. DNA for the CDR3: TGTGCCAGCAGCTTAGCCAGGGGGAGATCAGATACGCAGTATTTT. Protein product: CASSLARGRSDTQYF.

CDR3 region: CASGLGGYEKLFF. DNA for the CDR3: TGTGCTAGTGGTTTGGGGGGTTATGAAAAACTGTTTTTT. This sequence joins TRBV12-5 and TRBJ1-4; D not resolved. CDR1 is LGHNT and CDR2 is FRNRAP in the germline V gene. The CDR3 has 13 amino acids. Trimming left V 1 base short and J 6 bases short, with 6 bases between.

The chain couples TRBV6-1 to TRBJ2-1, with 10 bases lining up with TRBD2. The CDR3 contains 14 residues. The ends lost 4 bases at V and 5 bases at J; junction bases unmatched: 2. Germline-derived CDR1 and CDR2 are MNHNS and SASEGT. The CDR3 DNA reads TGTGCCAGCAGTGTAGCGGGAGGCCACAATGAGCAGTTCTTC. Its translation is CASSVAGGHNEQFF.

V and J are TRBV5-6 and TRBJ2-1; D is uncertain. V lost 0 bases to trimming and J lost 6 bases, with 7 bases between them. The CDR3 loop spans 13 amino acids. Germline CDR1 reads SGHDT; CDR2 reads YYEEEE. The CDR3 sequence is CASSLAQSNEQFF. CDR3 nucleotide sequence: TGTGCCAGCAGCTTGGCTCAGAGCAATGAGCAGTTCTTC.

This clone was seen a single time. Here the CDR3 reads CASTQWPSGAGKQYF. CDR3 nucleotide sequence: TGTGCCAGTACCCAGTGGCCTAGCGGAGCGGGGAAGCAGTACTTC. The chain recombines TRBV19 with TRBJ2-7, with 7 positions matching TRBD2. V lost 7 bases, J lost 8 bases, and 17 bases stayed unmatched. Germline CDR1 reads LNHDA; CDR2 reads SQIVND (reference sequence). CDR3 length: 15 amino acids.

V usage is TRBV10-2 and J usage is TRBJ2-7, with no clear D. This CDR3 is built from 12 residues. Germline CDR1 reads WSHSY; CDR2 reads SAAADI. The ends were cut back, 6 bases at V and 2 bases at J, with 8 bases in the middle. The CDR3 DNA is TGCGCCAGCAGCCTCACCGCCTACGAGCAGTACGTC. This gives the protein CASSLTAYEQYV.

This clone has only a few counts. The chain combines TRBV4-1 with TRBJ1-2, with D unresolved. Germline loops: CDR1 MGHRA, CDR2 YSYEKL. The CDR3 covers 13 residues. The V end lost 1 base, the J end lost 1 base, and 4 bases lay between the germline ends. CDR3 sequence: CASSQGDNYGYTF. CDR3 coding DNA: TGCGCCAGCAGCCAAGGTGATAACTATGGCTACACCTTC.

The chain recombines TRBV12-5 with TRBJ2-1; weak D call: TRBD2 (5 bases). Germline CDR1 and CDR2: LGHNT and FRNRAP. The CDR3 runs 16 residues. Trimming shortened V by 6 bases and J by 0 bases, and 15 bases separated the two germline ends. The CDR3 coding sequence is TGTGCTAGTGGGACGGACTGGCGGAGCTCCTACAATGAGCAGTTCTTC. Translating it yields CASGTDWRSSYNEQFF.

The gene calls are TRBV15 and TRBJ1-5; D call uncertain. Trimming took off 11 bases at V and 5 bases at J, with 10 bases between the two ends. The germline gives CDR1 LNHNV, CDR2 YYDKDF (reference sequence). The CDR3 covers 11 residues. CDR3 DNA sequence: TGTGCCGGAATCGGATATCAGCCCCAGCATTTT. This codes for CAGIGYQPQHF.

This clone has more than one count but fewer than ten. The CDR3 region has the DNA TGTGCCAGCAGTTTACGACCCAAGGTTTGGGGCTACACCTTC. As protein: CASSLRPKVWGYTF. The chain employs TRBV27 and TRBJ1-2; no definite D call. The CDR3 length is 14 residues. V was trimmed by 2 bases and J by 8 bases, leaving 15 bases between them. Germline values: CDR1 MNHEY, CDR2 SMNVEV (reference sequence).

The chain combines TRBV6-6 with TRBJ2-3; 7 bases map to TRBD2. CDR3 length: 15 residues. Per the germline V gene, CDR1 is MNHNY and CDR2 is SVGAGI (reference sequence). The V and J ends lost 7 bases and 0 bases, in that order; junction bases with no gene match: 7. The CDR3 bases are TGTGCCAGCATGACAAGCGGGGCTAGCACAGATACGCAGTATTTT. Its translation: CASMTSGASTDTQYF.

The genes are TRBV5-6 and TRBJ2-5; perhaps TRBD1 as D (5 bases). The end of the DNA fits TRBJ2-7 better, so the J call may be wrong. This CDR3 comprises 14 residues. CDR1 is SGHDT and CDR2 is YYEEEE in the germline V gene. CDR3 sequence: CASSKWGSSYEQYF. The CDR3 DNA reads TGTGCCAGCAGCAAATGGGGCAGCTCCTACGAGCAGTACTTC.

CDR3: CASSQDGSYSNQPQHF. For the CDR3, the DNA is TGCGCCAGCAGCCAAGATGGCAGCTATAGCAATCAGCCCCAGCATTTT. The V gene is TRBV4-1, the J gene TRBJ1-5, with unresolved D. Trimming pared 0 bases from V and 0 bases from J, leaving 9 bases between. Germline V lookup: CDR1 MGHRA, CDR2 YSYEKL. This CDR3 has 16 residues.

This clone was seen only a few times. The chain is built from TRBV5-5 and TRBJ1-2; D possibly corresponds to TRBD1 (6 bases). From germline, CDR1 is SGHKS and CDR2 YYEKEE (reference sequence). Trimming took 0 bases from V and 8 from J, leaving 20 bases between them. CDR3 size: 16 residues. The CDR3 reads CASSLGASRGREGYTF. CDR3 nucleotides: TGTGCCAGCAGCTTGGGGGCTTCCAGGGGACGTGAAGGCTACACCTTC.

The chain uses TRBV2 and TRBJ2-1; D unresolved. The CDR3 is 13 residues long. Per the germline V gene, CDR1 is SNHLY and CDR2 is FYNNEI. V gave up 8 bases and J gave up 0 bases, with 8 bases separating them. In DNA, the CDR3 is TGTGCCAGCGGCCCTGTCTCCTACAATGAGCAGTTCTTC. Amino acids: CASGPVSYNEQFF.

The chain joins TRBV6-1 to TRBJ2-3, with no clear D. This CDR3 region has 13 residues. Germline V gene sequence: CDR1 MNHNS, CDR2 SASEGT. Trimming left V 7 bases short and J 2 bases short, with 10 bases between. The CDR3 DNA follows: TGTGCCAGCACACGACTTGTCACAGATACGCAGTATTTT. This sequence encodes CASTRLVTDTQYF.

The rearrangement uses TRBV5-1 and TRBJ1-1; 10 nucleotides align to TRBD1. J gave up 5 bases and V 2 bases, and 6 bases lay outside the gene matches. Germline V gene lookup returns CDR1 SGHRS and CDR2 YFSETQ. The CDR3 length is 15 residues. The CDR3 loop is CASSLGDRGTTEAFF. CDR3 DNA: TGCGCCAGCAGCTTAGGGGACAGGGGAACGACTGAAGCTTTCTTT.

The chain combines TRBV5-1 with TRBJ1-1; D is unclear. The germline CDR1 and CDR2 sequences are SGHRS and YFSETQ. The CDR3 loop spans 15 amino acids. The V end was cut by 0 bases, the J end by 1 base, with 10 bases between. CDR3 sequence: CASSLATTSNTEAFF. The CDR3 nucleotides are TGCGCCAGCAGCTTGGCGACAACTTCGAACACTGAAGCTTTCTTT.

This chain connects TRBV9 to TRBJ2-7; no firm D call. This CDR3 has 13 residues. CDR1 and CDR2 from the germline V gene are SGDLS and YYNGEE. V gave up 4 bases and J gave up 3 bases, with 11 bases separating them. CDR3 loop: CASSPGVDYEQYV. The CDR3 DNA reads as TGTGCCAGCAGCCCGGGTGTGGACTACGAGCAGTACGTC.

The chain is built from TRBV21-1 and TRBJ1-4. TRBV21-1 is marked as a pseudogene. CDR3 length: 15 amino acids. CDR3: CASSKAWDYNEKLFF. Written as DNA, the CDR3 is TGTGCCAGCAGCAAAGCGTGGGATTATAATGAAAAACTGTTTTTT.

This clone appeared a single time. The gene calls are TRBV27 and TRBJ2-3; D is possibly TRBD1 (7 bases). From germline, CDR1 is MNHEY and CDR2 SMNVEV (reference sequence). Between the trimmed V and J ends, which lost 6 bases and 4 bases, there was a span of 26 bases. The CDR3 covers 18 residues. This CDR3 reads CASSDTLGGGGKADTQYF. CDR3 coding DNA: TGTGCCAGCAGCGACACCCTAGGAGGGGGCGGGAAGGCAGATACGCAGTATTTT.

The J gene is TRBJ2-5, the V gene TRBV6-5, with 8 bases that match TRBD1. V shed 6 bases and J 4 bases; nucleotides not matched to a gene: 4. The CDR3 spans 13 residues. Germline V gives CDR1 MNHEY, CDR2 SVGAGI. The CDR3 nucleotides read TGTGCCAGCAGCAGGGACAGGCCAGAGACCCAGTACTTC. Translated: CASSRDRPETQYF.

Only one count was recorded for this clone. The chain carries TRBV18 and TRBJ2-1, with D possibly being TRBD1 (5 bases). Germline V gene lookup returns CDR1 KGHSH and CDR2 LQKENI. CDR3 length equals 14 residues. Trimming left V 1 base short and J 8 bases short, with 12 bases between. Here the CDR3 DNA reads TGTGCCAGCTCACCACGGCCTCAAGGGGATGAGCAGTTCTTC. It is translated as CASSPRPQGDEQFF.

The V call is TRBV10-2, the J call TRBJ1-1; D remains unclear. The CDR3 sequence is 13 residues long. CDR1 WSHSY and CDR2 SAAADI come from the germline V gene. V gave up 7 bases and J gave up 2 bases, with 11 bases separating them. The CDR3 here is CASISVGNTEAFF. The CDR3 DNA reads TGCGCCAGCATAAGCGTCGGAAACACTGAAGCTTTCTTT.